This paragraph covers one T cell receptor (beta chain) sequence. Only in-frame clones appear in the TCRdb table, and some are missing; sequencing was by immunoSEQ multiplex PCR. The sample includes more than 70,000 clones, approximately 92% of them seen just once. These data come from a study of T cell changes during pregnancy in multiple sclerosis. CDR1 LGHNA and CDR2 YNFKEQ come from the germline V gene. V was cut by 1 base and J by 6 bases, with 10 bases left in between. The CDR3 runs to 14 residues. The chain couples TRBV4-2 to TRBJ2-1; weak D call: TRBD2 (6 bases). This sequence was found in a female donor with multiple sclerosis, enrolled in a pregnancy study. Sequenced material: peripheral blood, taken before pregnancy. CDR3 residues: CASSQAGEANEQFF. The CDR3 bases are TGTGCCAGCAGCCAAGCGGGAGAGGCCAATGAGCAGTTCTTC.